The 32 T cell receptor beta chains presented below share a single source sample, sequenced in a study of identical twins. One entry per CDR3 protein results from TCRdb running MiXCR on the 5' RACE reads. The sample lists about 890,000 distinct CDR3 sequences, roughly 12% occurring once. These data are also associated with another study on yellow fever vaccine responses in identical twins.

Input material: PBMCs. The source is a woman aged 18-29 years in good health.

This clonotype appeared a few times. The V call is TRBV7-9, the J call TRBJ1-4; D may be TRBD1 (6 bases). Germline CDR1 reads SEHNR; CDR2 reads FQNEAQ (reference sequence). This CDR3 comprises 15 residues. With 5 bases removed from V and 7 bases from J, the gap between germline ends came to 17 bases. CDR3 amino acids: CASSRVGGLSEKLFF. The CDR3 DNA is TGTGCCAGCAGCCGCGTTGGGGGGCTCAGTGAAAAACTGTTTTTT.

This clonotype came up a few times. The chain's CDR3 is CASSVEGLPDFHEQYF. The CDR3 nucleotides are TGTGCCAGCAGCGTAGAGGGACTCCCTGATTTCCACGAGCAGTACTTC. The gene calls are TRBV9 and TRBJ2-7; the D gene is possibly TRBD2 (6 bases). This CDR3 has 16 amino acids. The V gene lost 0 bases and the J gene lost 5 bases, with 18 bases spanning the gap. CDR1 and CDR2 (germline): SGDLS, YYNGEE.

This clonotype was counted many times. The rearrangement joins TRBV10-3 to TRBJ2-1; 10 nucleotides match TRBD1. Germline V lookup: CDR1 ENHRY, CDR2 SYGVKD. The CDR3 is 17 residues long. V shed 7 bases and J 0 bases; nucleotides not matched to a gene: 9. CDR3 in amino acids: CAITRDRGSSSYNEQFF. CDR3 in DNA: TGTGCCATCACCCGGGACAGGGGCTCGAGCTCCTACAATGAGCAGTTCTTC.

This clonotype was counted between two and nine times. The CDR3 region is CSARDRLDNEQFF. CDR3 coding DNA: TGCAGTGCTAGAGATCGACTAGACAATGAGCAGTTCTTC. The chain uses TRBV20-1 and TRBJ2-1; TRBD2 is a possible D gene (6 bases). This CDR3 is 13 amino acids long. Germline V gives CDR1 DFQATT, CDR2 SNEGSKA (reference sequence). Trimming took 0 bases from V and 5 from J, leaving 8 bases between them.

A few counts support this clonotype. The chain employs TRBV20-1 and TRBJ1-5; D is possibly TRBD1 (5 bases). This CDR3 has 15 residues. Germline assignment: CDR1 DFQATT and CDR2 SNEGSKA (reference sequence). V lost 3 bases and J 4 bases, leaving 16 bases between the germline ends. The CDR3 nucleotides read TGCAGTGCTAGCCAATACGGGACGCCAAATCAGCCCCAGCATTTT. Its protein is CSASQYGTPNQPQHF.

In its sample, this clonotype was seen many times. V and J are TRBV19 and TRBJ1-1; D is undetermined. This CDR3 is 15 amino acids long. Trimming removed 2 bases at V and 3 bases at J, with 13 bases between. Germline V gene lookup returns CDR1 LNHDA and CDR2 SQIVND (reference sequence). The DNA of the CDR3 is TGTGCCAGTAGTATACAGCTCGGAGGGCACACTGAAGCTTTCTTT. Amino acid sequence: CASSIQLGGHTEAFF.

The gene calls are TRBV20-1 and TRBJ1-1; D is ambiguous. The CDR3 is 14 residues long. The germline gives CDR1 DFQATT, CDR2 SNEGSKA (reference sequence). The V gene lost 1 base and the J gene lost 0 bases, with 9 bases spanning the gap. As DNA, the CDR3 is TGCAGTGCTAGAGTCGGGGAAATGAACACTGAAGCTTTCTTT. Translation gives CSARVGEMNTEAFF.

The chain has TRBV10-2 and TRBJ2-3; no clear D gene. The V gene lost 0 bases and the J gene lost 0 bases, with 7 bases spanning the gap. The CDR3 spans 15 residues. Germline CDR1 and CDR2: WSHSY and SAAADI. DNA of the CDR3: TGCGCCAGCAGTGAGTCGAATGGTAGCACAGATACGCAGTATTTT. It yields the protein CASSESNGSTDTQYF.

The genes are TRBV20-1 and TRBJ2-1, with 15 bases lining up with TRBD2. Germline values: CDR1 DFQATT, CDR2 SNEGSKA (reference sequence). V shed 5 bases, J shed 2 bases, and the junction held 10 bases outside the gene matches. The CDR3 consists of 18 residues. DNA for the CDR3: TGCAGTGCTCCGAAGCGGACTAGCGGGAGGGTGACCTACAATGAGCAGTTCTTC. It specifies CSAPKRTSGRVTYNEQFF.

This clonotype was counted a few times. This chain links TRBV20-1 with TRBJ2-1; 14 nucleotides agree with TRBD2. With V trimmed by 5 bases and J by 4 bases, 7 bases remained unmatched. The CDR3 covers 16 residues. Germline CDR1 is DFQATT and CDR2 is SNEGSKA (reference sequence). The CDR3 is CSAWTSGGRLYNEQFF. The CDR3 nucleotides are TGCAGTGCTTGGACTAGCGGGGGGCGTTTATACAATGAGCAGTTCTTC.

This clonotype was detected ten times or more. CDR3 DNA: TGTGCCAGCAGCTTCTTTGGCAGGGTTGAAGAAAAACTGTTTTTT. It translates to CASSFFGRVEEKLFF. The V call is TRBV7-3, the J call TRBJ1-4; TRBD1 is a possible D gene (5 bases). The CDR3 sequence is 15 residues long. Germline V gene data show CDR1 as SGHTA and CDR2 as FQGTGA. Trimming took 3 bases from V and 8 from J, leaving 16 bases between them.

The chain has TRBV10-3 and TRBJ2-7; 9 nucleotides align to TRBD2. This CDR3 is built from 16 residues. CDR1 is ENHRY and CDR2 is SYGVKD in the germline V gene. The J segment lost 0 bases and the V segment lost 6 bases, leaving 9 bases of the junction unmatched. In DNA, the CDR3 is TGTGCCATCAGGACCTCGGGTAGCGGGAGCTCCTACGAGCAGTACTTC. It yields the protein CAIRTSGSGSSYEQYF.

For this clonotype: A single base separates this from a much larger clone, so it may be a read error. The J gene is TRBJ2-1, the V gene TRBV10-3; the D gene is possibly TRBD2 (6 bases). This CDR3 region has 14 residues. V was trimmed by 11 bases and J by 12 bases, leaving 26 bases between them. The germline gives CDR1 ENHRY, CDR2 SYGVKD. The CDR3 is CAVKTREPTGVQFF. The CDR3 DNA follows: TGTGCCGTAAAGACCCGGGAGCCTACGGGTGTGCAGTTCTTC.

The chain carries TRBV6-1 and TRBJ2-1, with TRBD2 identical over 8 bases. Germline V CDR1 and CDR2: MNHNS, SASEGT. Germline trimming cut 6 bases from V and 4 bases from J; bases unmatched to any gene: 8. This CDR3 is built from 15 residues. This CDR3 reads CASRTRGAAYNEQFF. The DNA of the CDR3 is TGTGCCAGCAGAACGCGGGGGGCCGCTTACAATGAGCAGTTCTTC.

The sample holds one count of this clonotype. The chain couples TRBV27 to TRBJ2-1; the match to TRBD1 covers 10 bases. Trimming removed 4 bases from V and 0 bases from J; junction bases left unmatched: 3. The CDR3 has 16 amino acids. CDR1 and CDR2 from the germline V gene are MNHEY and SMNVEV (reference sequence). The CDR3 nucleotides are TGTGCCAGCAGTTGGGACAGGGGATACTCCTACAATGAGCAGTTCTTC. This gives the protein CASSWDRGYSYNEQFF.

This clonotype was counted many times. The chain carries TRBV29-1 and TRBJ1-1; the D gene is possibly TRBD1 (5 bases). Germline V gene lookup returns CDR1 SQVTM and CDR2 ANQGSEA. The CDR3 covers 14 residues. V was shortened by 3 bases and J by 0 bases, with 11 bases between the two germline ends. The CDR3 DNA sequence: TGCAGCGTTGATACGGGACGTCTGAACACTGAAGCTTTCTTT. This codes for CSVDTGRLNTEAFF.

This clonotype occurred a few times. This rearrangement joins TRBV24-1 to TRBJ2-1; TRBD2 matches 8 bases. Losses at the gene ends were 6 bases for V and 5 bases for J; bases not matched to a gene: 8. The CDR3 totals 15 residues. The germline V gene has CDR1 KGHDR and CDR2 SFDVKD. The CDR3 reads CATSLAGNGHNEQFF. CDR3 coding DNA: TGTGCCACCAGTCTAGCGGGTAATGGGCACAATGAGCAGTTCTTC.

The CDR3 is CASSYSRGRRADTQYF. For the CDR3, the DNA is TGTGCCAGCAGTTACTCCCGGGGGCGGAGGGCAGATACGCAGTATTTT. The chain links TRBV6-5 to TRBJ2-3; D is tentatively TRBD1 or TRBD2 (6 bases each). Germline CDR1 MNHEY, CDR2 SVGAGI. V lost 0 bases and J lost 4, with 14 bases in between. There are 16 residues in the CDR3.

The CDR3 DNA follows: TGTGCCAGCAGTTTATGGGGCCAAGGTAAGGGGCCCTACGAGCAGTACTTC. It specifies CASSLWGQGKGPYEQYF. The chain carries TRBV27 and TRBJ2-7, with D tentatively TRBD1 (5 bases). V was pared by 1 base and J by 2 bases, with 18 bases between. Germline lookup yields CDR1 MNHEY and CDR2 SMNVEV (reference sequence). The CDR3 length is 17 residues.

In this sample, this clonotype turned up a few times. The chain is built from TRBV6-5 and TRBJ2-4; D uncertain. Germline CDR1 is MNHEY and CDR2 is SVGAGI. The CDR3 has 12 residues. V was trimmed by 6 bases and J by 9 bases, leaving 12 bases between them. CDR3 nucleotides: TGTGCCAGCAGCCAGAACATGGGCATTCAGTACTTC. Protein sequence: CASSQNMGIQYF.

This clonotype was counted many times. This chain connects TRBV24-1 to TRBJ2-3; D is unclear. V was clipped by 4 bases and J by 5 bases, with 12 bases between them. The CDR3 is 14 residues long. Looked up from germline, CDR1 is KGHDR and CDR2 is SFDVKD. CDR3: CATSDPGIKDTQYF. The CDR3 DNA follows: TGTGCCACCAGTGACCCCGGAATCAAAGATACGCAGTATTTT.

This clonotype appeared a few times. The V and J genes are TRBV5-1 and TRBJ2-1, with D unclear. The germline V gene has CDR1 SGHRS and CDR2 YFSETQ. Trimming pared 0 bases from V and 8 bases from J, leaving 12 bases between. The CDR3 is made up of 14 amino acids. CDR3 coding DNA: TGCGCCAGCAGCTTGGCCACGGGCTATTATGAGCAGTTCTTC. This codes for CASSLATGYYEQFF. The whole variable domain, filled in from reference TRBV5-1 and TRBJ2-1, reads KAGVTQTPRYLIKTRGQQVTLSCSPISGHRSVSWYQQTPGQGLQFLFEYFSETQRNKGNFPGRFSGRQFSNSRSEMNVSTLELGDSALYLCASSLATGYYEQFFGPGTRLTVL.

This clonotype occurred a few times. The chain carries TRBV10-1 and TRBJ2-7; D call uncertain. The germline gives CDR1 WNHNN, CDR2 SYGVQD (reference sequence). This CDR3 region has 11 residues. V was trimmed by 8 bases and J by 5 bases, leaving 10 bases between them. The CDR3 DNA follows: TGCGCCAGCGTGTTCTTAGACGAGCAGTACGTC. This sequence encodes CASVFLDEQYV.

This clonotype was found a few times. CDR3 protein: CSVNEWAVSSYNEQFF. CDR3 nucleotides: TGCAGCGTCAACGAGTGGGCGGTGAGCTCCTACAATGAGCAGTTCTTC. The chain employs TRBV29-1 and TRBJ2-1; D is uncertain. The CDR3 runs to 16 residues. Per germline, CDR1 SQVTM and CDR2 ANQGSEA. Trimming shortened V by 6 bases and J by 0 bases, and 18 bases separated the two germline ends.

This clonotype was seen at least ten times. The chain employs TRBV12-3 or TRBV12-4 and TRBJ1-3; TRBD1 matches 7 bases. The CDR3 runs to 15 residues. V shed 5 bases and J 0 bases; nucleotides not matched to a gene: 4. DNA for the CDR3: TGTGCCAGCAGTCCCGGGACAGCCTCTGGAAACACCATATATTTT. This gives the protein CASSPGTASGNTIYF.

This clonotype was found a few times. As DNA, the CDR3 is TGTGCCAGCAGTGAATATGCGGGGGGCGACCGGAGCGAGCAGTACTTC. This encodes CASSEYAGGDRSEQYF. The chain carries TRBV25-1 and TRBJ2-7; the match to TRBD2 covers 8 bases. This CDR3 region has 16 residues. With 0 bases clipped from V and 6 bases from J, the junction kept 10 bases outside the gene matches. Per germline, CDR1 MGHDK and CDR2 SYGVNS.

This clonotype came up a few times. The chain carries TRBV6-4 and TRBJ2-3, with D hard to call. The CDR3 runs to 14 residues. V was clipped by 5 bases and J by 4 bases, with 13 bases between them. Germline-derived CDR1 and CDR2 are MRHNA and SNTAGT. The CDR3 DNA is TGTGCCAGCAGTCCCGTTTCGATCGCAGATACGCAGTATTTT. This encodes CASSPVSIADTQYF.

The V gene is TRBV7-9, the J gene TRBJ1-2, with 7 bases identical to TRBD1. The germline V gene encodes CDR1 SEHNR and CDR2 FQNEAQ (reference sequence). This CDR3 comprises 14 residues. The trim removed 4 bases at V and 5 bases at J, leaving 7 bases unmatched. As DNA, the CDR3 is TGTGCCAGCAGCTCGACAGGGAGTATATATGGCTACACCTTC. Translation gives CASSSTGSIYGYTF.

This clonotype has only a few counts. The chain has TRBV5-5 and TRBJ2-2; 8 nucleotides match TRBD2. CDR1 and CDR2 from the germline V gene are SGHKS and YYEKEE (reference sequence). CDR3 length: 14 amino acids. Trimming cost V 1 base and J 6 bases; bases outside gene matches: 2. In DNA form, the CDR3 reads TGTGCCAGCAGCTTGCCGGGAGGGGCCGGGGAGCTGTTTTTT. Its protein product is CASSLPGGAGELFF.

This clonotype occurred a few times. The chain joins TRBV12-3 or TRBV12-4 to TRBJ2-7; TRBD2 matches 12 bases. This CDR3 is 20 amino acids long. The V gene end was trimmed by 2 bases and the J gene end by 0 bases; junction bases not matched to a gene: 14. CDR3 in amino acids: CASSLILAGGPPDSSYEQYF. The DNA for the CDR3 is TGTGCCAGCAGTTTAATACTAGCGGGAGGCCCGCCCGATAGCTCCTACGAGCAGTACTTC.

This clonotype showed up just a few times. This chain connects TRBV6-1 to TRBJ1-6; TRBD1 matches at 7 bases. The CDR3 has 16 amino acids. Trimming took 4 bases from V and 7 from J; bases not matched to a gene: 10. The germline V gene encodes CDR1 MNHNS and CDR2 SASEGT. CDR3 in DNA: TGTGCCAGCAGTGCCGGCTCGGGACAGACGAATTCACCCCTCCACTTT. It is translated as CASSAGSGQTNSPLHF.

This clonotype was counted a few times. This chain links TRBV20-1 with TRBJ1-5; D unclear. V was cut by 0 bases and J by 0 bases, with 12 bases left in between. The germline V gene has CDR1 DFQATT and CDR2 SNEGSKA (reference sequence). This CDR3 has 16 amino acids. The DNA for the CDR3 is TGCAGTGCTAGAGATGCGAAGGAGGTTAGCAATCAGCCCCAGCATTTT. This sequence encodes CSARDAKEVSNQPQHF.